The rows below give T cell receptor beta chains drawn from one sample of a study of CD8 T cells in ankylosing spondylitis. Each CDR3 protein is one row after TCRdb ran MiXCR on the 5' RACE reads. The table has about 150,000 distinct CDR3 sequences, around 45% seen once. Sequences were obtained from synovial fluid, either unsorted or a sorted T cell fraction (not recorded which). The origin of the receptors is a male donor with ankylosing spondylitis. CDR3s include the opening cysteine and the closing phenylalanine or tryptophan. The D gene is left open where the match is weak. Part of the rows lack a size; the others show once, few, many or a class for expanded clones.

clone_size,v_call,cdr3_length,j_call,d_call,cdr3_aa,cdr3_nt
NA,TRBV6-1,17,TRBJ1-1,NA,CASSPLEVGDGNTEAFF,TGTGCCAGCAGCCCTCTTGAGGTCGGGGATGGGAACACTGAAGCTTTCTTT
many,TRBV10-3,15,TRBJ2-7,TRBD2,CAISDPGRTYYEQYF,TGTGCCATCAGTGATCCCGGGAGGACCTACTACGAGCAGTACTTC
many,TRBV6-1,14,TRBJ1-1,NA,CASSDPQLVPEAFF,TGTGCCAGCAGTGATCCCCAGCTAGTCCCTGAAGCTTTCTTT
NA,TRBV6-5,16,TRBJ1-1,NA,CASSSGIQGLNTEAFF,TGTGCCAGCAGTTCCGGTATACAGGGCCTGAACACTGAAGCTTTCTTT
NA,TRBV6-5,17,TRBJ1-4,NA,CASSYSRGRRANEKLFF,TGTGCCAGCAGTTACTCGCGGGGAAGGAGGGCTAATGAAAAACTGTTTTTT
few,TRBV2,15,TRBJ2-7,NA,CASSEALGGPYEQYF,TGTGCCAGCAGTGAAGCGCTTGGGGGGCCCTACGAGCAGTACTTC
few,TRBV5-1,13,TRBJ1-1,NA,CASSLTGFTEAFF,TGCGCCAGCAGCTTGACAGGGTTCACTGAAGCTTTCTTT
NA,TRBV12-3/TRBV12-4,16,TRBJ2-1,NA,CASSFPGSRDYNEQFF,TGTGCCAGCAGTTTCCCTGGATCAAGAGACTACAATGAGCAGTTCTTC
NA,TRBV5-1,13,TRBJ2-1,NA,CASALSSYNEQFF,TGCGCCTCGGCCCTGAGCTCCTACAATGAGCAGTTCTTC
NA,TRBV10-3,14,TRBJ1-1,NA,CAISVWGRNTEAFF,TGTGCCATCAGTGTATGGGGGCGGAACACTGAAGCTTTCTTT
many,TRBV12-3/TRBV12-4,15,TRBJ2-7,TRBD1,CASSPGTGEVDEQYF,TGTGCCAGCAGTCCAGGGACAGGGGAAGTCGACGAGCAGTACTTC
NA,TRBV4-3,16,TRBJ1-1,NA,CASSRHHWEMNTEAFF,TGCGCCAGCAGCCGTCACCACTGGGAGATGAACACTGAAGCTTTCTTT
once,TRBV10-3,15,TRBJ1-1,NA,CAISARRFMNTEAFF,TGTGCCATCAGTGCGCGTCGGTTTATGAACACTGAAGCTTTCTTT
NA,TRBV27,15,TRBJ1-5,NA,CASSLIPFSNQPQHF,TGTGCCAGCAGTTTGATCCCATTTAGCAATCAGCCCCAGCATTTT
NA,TRBV12-3/TRBV12-4,14,TRBJ1-1,NA,CASSPGTTNTEAFF,TGTGCCAGCAGTCCCGGGACAACGAACACTGAAGCTTTCTTT
NA,TRBV5-8,16,TRBJ2-7,NA,CASSLGGEDLYYEQYF,TGTGCCAGCAGCTTGGGAGGGGAGGATTTGTACTACGAGCAGTACTTC
NA,TRBV12-3/TRBV12-4,14,TRBJ1-2,NA,CASSWTVLLYGYTF,TGTGCCAGCAGTTGGACTGTCCTTCTTTATGGCTACACCTTC
many,TRBV11-2,14,TRBJ2-5,NA,CASSTFWGEETQYF,TGTGCCAGCAGCACCTTTTGGGGGGAGGAGACCCAGTACTTC
NA,TRBV20-1,14,TRBJ1-1,NA,CSARGVGDVSEAFF,TGCAGTGCTAGGGGTGTAGGGGATGTCTCTGAAGCTTTCTTT
NA,TRBV12-3/TRBV12-4,17,TRBJ1-3,NA,CASSSTGGSSSGNTIYF,TGTGCCAGCAGTTCGACGGGGGGAAGCTCTTCTGGAAACACCATATATTTT
NA,TRBV5-1,18,TRBJ2-1,NA,CASSLAAGGAPLYNEQFF,TGCGCCAGCAGCTTGGCCGCCGGGGGCGCACCCCTATACAATGAGCAGTTCTTC
NA,TRBV5-1,15,TRBJ2-1,TRBD1,CASSGTGTGLDEQFF,TGCGCCAGCAGCGGGACCGGGACAGGGCTCGATGAGCAGTTCTTC
NA,TRBV12-3/TRBV12-4,11,TRBJ2-1,TRBD2,CASSQLAGQFF,TGTGCCAGCAGTCAACTAGCGGGGCAGTTCTTC
NA,TRBV10-3,19,TRBJ1-3,NA,CAISLDPYPDSFSGNTIYF,TGTGCCATCAGTTTGGACCCGTATCCTGACAGTTTTTCTGGAAACACCATATATTTT